The source of this T cell receptor beta chain is a study of naive and memory T cell subsets. CDR1 and CDR2 (germline): SGDLS, YYNGEE. Between the trimmed V and J ends, which lost 2 bases and 0 bases, there was a span of 9 bases. The CDR3 has 15 residues. Both TRBC1 and TRBC2 were covered by a beta constant-region primer of two equimolar oligonucleotides. The cDNA 3' end received a ligated single-stranded oligonucleotide carrying the SP2 primer and a 12-nucleotide UMI. Ligated cDNA was amplified by four rounds of PCR with nested alpha and beta constant-region primers and SP2. Each CDR3 protein is one row after TCRdb ran MiXCR on the UMI-ligation and nested PCR reads. This table holds tens of thousands of distinct CDR3 sequences, around 13% found once.

The sequenced material came from central memory CD4+ T cells from blood. The sequence came from a human donor in good health. The chain recombines TRBV9 with TRBJ2-1, with D possibly TRBD2 on 5 matching bases. CDR3 bases: TGTGCCAGCAGCGTGGGAGAGGGCTCCTACAATGAGCAGTTCTTC. Amino acids: CASSVGEGSYNEQFF.